The present entry profiles one T cell receptor (beta chain) with its context. The antigen it recognizes is unknown. One base away there is no much larger clone; base qualities are not given. The germline V gene specifies SNHLY as CDR1 and FYNNEI as CDR2. The CDR3 goes from the cysteine to the phenylalanine over 11 residues. The DNA shown is the 33-base CDR3, in frame from base 1. V and J are truncated by 7 bases and 6 bases respectively, leaving an intervening sequence of 9 bases. This record belongs to a study of OX40 agonist ivuxolimab in advanced cancers. Notes on the research overall: Ivuxolimab, which targeted the costimulatory receptor OX40 (CD134), was an agonistic, fully human IgG2 monoclonal antibody. Patients were allowed to have had prior anti-PD-1, anti-PD-L1 or anti-CTLA-4 therapy, and 40% of the dose-escalation patients had previously received checkpoint inhibitors. In the dose-escalation cohort, approximately 82% of patients were male, and the mean age was approximately 64 years, with a range of roughly 20 to 85. Of the 50 to 55 dose-escalation patients, hepatocellular carcinoma was present in roughly 19, melanoma in roughly 15, renal cell carcinoma in 9 and head and neck cancer in 9. The paper describes the monotherapy dose-escalation part (N ≈ 52 patients) of the phase I trial of ivuxolimab. Intravenous ivuxolimab was administered to patients every 2 weeks at six dose levels: 0.01, 0.1, 0.3, 1.5, 3 and 10 mg/kg. Three dose-escalation patients achieved partial responses, one with hepatocellular carcinoma and two with cutaneous melanoma. Peripheral TCRbeta sequencing aimed to test whether ivuxolimab altered TCR sequence diversity and caused clonal T-cell expansion.

Patients with autoimmune disease history or receiving systemic immunosuppression were excluded from the trial. Peripheral blood for TCR sequencing was collected from all dose cohorts at baseline, on cycle 4 day 1, and on cycle 7 day 1. The samples were drawn from a first-in-human, open-label, multicenter phase I dose-escalation trial of ivuxolimab. Adults with locally advanced or metastatic head and neck squamous cell, hepatocellular, melanoma or renal cell carcinoma were enrolled in the trial. Before TCR sequencing, CD4+ T cells and CD8+ T cells from peripheral blood were sorted into separate populations. The study at large found these results: After ivuxolimab, expanded clones were on average more numerous among CD8+ T cells than among CD4+ T cells. The antigen specificity of the peripheral T cells that underwent clonal expansion was not determined. In the 0.1-3.0 mg/kg groups, partial responders had among the lowest normalized peripheral clonal expansion, particularly in CD8+ T cells. At doses from 0.1 to 3.0 mg/kg, clonal expansion was seen in both CD4+ and CD8+ blood T cells between baseline and week 6. Low levels of normalized T-cell clonal expansion were also seen in some patients who did not respond.

To sequence the TCRbeta CDR3 region, genomic DNA was isolated from the sorted cells. The immunoSEQ Assay was used to sequence the TCRbeta CDR3 regions. Not all clones reach the TCRdb copy of this immuneACCESS table, which keeps in-frame sequences only. Checked studies attribute under half of the gap to unresolved V genes and leave the rest unexplained. Across this sample there are tens of thousands of clones, with around 86% seen only once. Together, the top ten hold over 0.25% of the sample. The sequence is built from TRBV2 and TRBJ1-2; confidence is insufficient to name the D gene. The TCR originated in an adult with an advanced solid tumor such as melanoma, head and neck, liver or kidney cancer. Sequencing used CD4+ or CD8+ T cells sorted from blood, obtained in a trial of the OX40 agonist ivuxolimab. The DNA is TGTGCCAGCACAAACATGGATGGCTACACCTTC. This gives the protein CASTNMDGYTF.